Listed below are T cell receptor beta chains from one sample, sequenced in a study of shared clonotypes between healthy human individuals. The assay was immunoSEQ multiplex PCR, and TCRdb's table has in-frame clones only and misses some. The sample consists of roughly 2,000,000 clones, roughly 95% of them appearing once. The sample taken for sequencing was naive CD8+ T cells from PBMCs. The receptors derive from a man younger than 35 in good health. Some clones in this sample may be carry-over from other donors' samples. CDR3s include the opening cysteine and the closing phenylalanine or tryptophan. D genes are given only for firm matches. Clone size is shown for a subset of rows, as once, few, many or a class of expanded clone.

d_gene: NA; v_gene: TRBV7-9; j_gene: TRBJ2-1; abundance: NA; CDR3nt: TGTGCCAGCAGCCCGTTTGTTGGGAAAACCTACAATGAGCAGTTCTTC; CDR3aa: CASSPFVGKTYNEQFF
d_gene: NA; v_gene: TRBV13; j_gene: TRBJ1-1; abundance: NA; CDR3nt: TGTGCCAGCAGCTTAGGAGGCAGGAACACTGAAGCTTTCTTT; CDR3aa: CASSLGGRNTEAFF
d_gene: NA; v_gene: TRBV6-5; j_gene: TRBJ2-7; abundance: NA; CDR3nt: TGTGCCAGCAGTTACTCGAACGGGGAAACGACCTACGAGCAGTACTTC; CDR3aa: CASSYSNGETTYEQYF
d_gene: NA; v_gene: TRBV4-3; j_gene: TRBJ2-7; abundance: few; CDR3nt: TGCGCCAGCAGCCAAGTGTGGGGGTCCGAGCAGTACTTC; CDR3aa: CASSQVWGSEQYF
d_gene: NA; v_gene: TRBV7-9; j_gene: TRBJ1-1; abundance: NA; CDR3nt: TGTGCCAGCAGCGGGGCAGCTGAGGGGACTGAAGCTTTCTTT; CDR3aa: CASSGAAEGTEAFF
d_gene: TRBD1; v_gene: TRBV27; j_gene: TRBJ2-5; abundance: NA; CDR3nt: TGTGCCAGCAGTTTAGGATGGGGACAGGGATCCCAAGAGACCCAGTACTTC; CDR3aa: CASSLGWGQGSQETQYF
d_gene: NA; v_gene: TRBV27; j_gene: TRBJ2-5; abundance: NA; CDR3nt: TGTGCCAGCAGGCGACGGGAGACGGAGACCCAGTACTTC; CDR3aa: CASRRRETETQYF
d_gene: NA; v_gene: TRBV4-3; j_gene: TRBJ1-1; abundance: NA; CDR3nt: TGCGCCAGCAGCCAAGAATACTTGTTGAACACTGAAGCTTTCTTT; CDR3aa: CASSQEYLLNTEAFF
d_gene: NA; v_gene: TRBV5-1; j_gene: TRBJ2-7; abundance: once; CDR3nt: TGCGCCAGCAGCCTCGGGACTCGGACCTACGAGCAGTACTTC; CDR3aa: CASSLGTRTYEQYF
d_gene: NA; v_gene: TRBV27; j_gene: TRBJ1-5; abundance: few; CDR3nt: TGTGCCAGCAGTTTACGGCAGGGCAATCAGCCCCAGCATTTT; CDR3aa: CASSLRQGNQPQHF
d_gene: TRBD1; v_gene: TRBV27; j_gene: TRBJ1-2; abundance: NA; CDR3nt: TGTGCCAGCAACCCACAGGGGGCCCCTAACTATGGCTACACCTTC; CDR3aa: CASNPQGAPNYGYTF
d_gene: NA; v_gene: TRBV9; j_gene: TRBJ2-2; abundance: NA; CDR3nt: TGTGCCAGCAGCGTAGGGGGAAGCACCGGGGAGCTGTTTTTT; CDR3aa: CASSVGGSTGELFF
d_gene: TRBD2; v_gene: TRBV28; j_gene: TRBJ2-1; abundance: NA; CDR3nt: TGTGCCAGCAGTTTATCAATGGCTAGCGGGAGCAATGAGCAGTTCTTC; CDR3aa: CASSLSMASGSNEQFF
d_gene: TRBD2; v_gene: TRBV5-4; j_gene: TRBJ2-3; abundance: NA; CDR3nt: TGTGCCAGCAGCTCCCCAACTAGCGGCACAGATACGCAGTATTTT; CDR3aa: CASSSPTSGTDTQYF
d_gene: NA; v_gene: TRBV9; j_gene: TRBJ2-1; abundance: NA; CDR3nt: TGTGCCAGCAGCGTAGCTACGGGGGCCCCACAGTTCTTC; CDR3aa: CASSVATGAPQFF
d_gene: NA; v_gene: TRBV19; j_gene: TRBJ1-5; abundance: NA; CDR3nt: TGTGCCAGTACAGACAGAGGGAATCAGCCCCAGCATTTT; CDR3aa: CASTDRGNQPQHF
d_gene: NA; v_gene: TRBV29-1; j_gene: TRBJ1-5; abundance: NA; CDR3nt: TGCAGCGTTCTGCCAGATGGGAATCAGCCCCAGCATTTT; CDR3aa: CSVLPDGNQPQHF
d_gene: NA; v_gene: TRBV7-2; j_gene: TRBJ2-7; abundance: NA; CDR3nt: TGTGCCAGCAGTCTCACAGGGACCCCCTCCTACGAGCAGTACTTC; CDR3aa: CASSLTGTPSYEQYF
d_gene: NA; v_gene: TRBV13; j_gene: TRBJ2-1; abundance: few; CDR3nt: TGTGCCAGCAACCGAGGCGATGAGCAGTTCTTC; CDR3aa: CASNRGDEQFF
d_gene: NA; v_gene: TRBV27; j_gene: TRBJ2-1; abundance: NA; CDR3nt: TGTGCCAGCAGTTTCGACAGTAGCTCCTACAATGAGCAGTTCTTC; CDR3aa: CASSFDSSSYNEQFF
d_gene: TRBD2; v_gene: TRBV9; j_gene: TRBJ2-7; abundance: NA; CDR3nt: TGTGCCAGCAGCGCCGAGGAGGGTAGCGGGAGAGACGAGCAGTACTTC; CDR3aa: CASSAEEGSGRDEQYF
d_gene: NA; v_gene: TRBV27; j_gene: TRBJ1-1; abundance: NA; CDR3nt: TGTGCCAGCAGTTCCCGCGAGGGGACTGAAGCTTTCTTT; CDR3aa: CASSSREGTEAFF
d_gene: TRBD1; v_gene: TRBV27; j_gene: TRBJ2-2; abundance: NA; CDR3nt: TGTGCCAGCAGGATCGGGACAGCGAACACCGGGGAGCTGTTTTTT; CDR3aa: CASRIGTANTGELFF